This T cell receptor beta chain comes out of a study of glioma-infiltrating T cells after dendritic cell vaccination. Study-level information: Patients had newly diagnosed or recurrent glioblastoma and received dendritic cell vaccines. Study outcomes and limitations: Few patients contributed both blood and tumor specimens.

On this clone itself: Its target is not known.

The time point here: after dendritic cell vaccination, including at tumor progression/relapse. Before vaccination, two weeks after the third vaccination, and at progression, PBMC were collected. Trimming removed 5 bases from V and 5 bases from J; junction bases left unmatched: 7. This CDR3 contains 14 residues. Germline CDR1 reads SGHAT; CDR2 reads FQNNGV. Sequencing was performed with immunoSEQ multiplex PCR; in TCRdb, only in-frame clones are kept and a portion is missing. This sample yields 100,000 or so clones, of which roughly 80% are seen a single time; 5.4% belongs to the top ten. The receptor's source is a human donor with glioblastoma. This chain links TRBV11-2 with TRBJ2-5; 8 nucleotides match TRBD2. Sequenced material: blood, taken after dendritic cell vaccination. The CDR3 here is CASSPSGSVETQYF. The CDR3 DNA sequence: TGTGCCAGCAGCCCGAGCGGGAGTGTGGAGACCCAGTACTTC.